Listed below are T cell receptor beta chains from one sample, sequenced in a study of beta chain features in type 1 diabetes. Assay used: immunoSEQ multiplex PCR; TCRdb lists only in-frame clones, some missing. This sample has 500,000 to 650,000 clones, with roughly 12% found just once. What was sequenced was naive CD4+ T cells from blood. These TCRs come from a man aged 25-45 years with type 1 diabetes. Each CDR3 is given without its conserved first and last residue.

J gene,V gene,CDR3 protein
TRBJ2-2,TRBV20-1,SARRTGELF
TRBJ1-1,TRBV9,ASSEGRMNTEAF
TRBJ1-2,TRBV7-2,ASSLVGDPNYGYT
TRBJ1-1,TRBV7-6,ASSPVRGQGTEAF
TRBJ2-3,TRBV14,ASSLWTDTQY
TRBJ2-3,TRBV7-6,ASSLAGGWSTQY
TRBJ1-2,TRBV19,ASSISEVPGGYGYT
TRBJ2-5,TRBV30,AWRVTGPETQY
TRBJ2-2,TRBV5-1,ASSTDSANGELF
TRBJ2-5,TRBV11-3,ASSLDNPGLQETQY
TRBJ2-1,TRBV4-3,ASSQRLAPNNEQF
TRBJ2-2,TRBV9,ASSARSITGELF
TRBJ1-1,TRBV4-2,ASSQVRGENTEAF
TRBJ2-1,TRBV19,ASSIVPGKRVSDEQF
TRBJ2-3,TRBV29-1,SVDRADTQY
TRBJ2-5,TRBV9,ASSVEGGGGLETQY
TRBJ2-1,TRBV7-2,ASSLSMGEGYNEQF
TRBJ2-1,TRBV7-9,ASQRGGYNEQF
TRBJ2-1,TRBV5-6,ASSPLGTGDNEQF
TRBJ2-2,TRBV7-2,ASSDTAGELF
TRBJ2-2,TRBV28,ASGRAKNTGELF
TRBJ2-2,TRBV13,ASSPGGRPQNTGELF
TRBJ2-2,TRBV5-1,ASSPAGGTNTGELF
TRBJ2-4,TRBV29-1,SVGDRGKNIQY
TRBJ2-2,TRBV29-1,SVEVSGPNTGELF
TRBJ2-7,TRBV19,ASRESTGADEQY
TRBJ1-2,TRBV30,AWRALGYGYT
TRBJ2-5,TRBV19,ASSIGTSDETQY